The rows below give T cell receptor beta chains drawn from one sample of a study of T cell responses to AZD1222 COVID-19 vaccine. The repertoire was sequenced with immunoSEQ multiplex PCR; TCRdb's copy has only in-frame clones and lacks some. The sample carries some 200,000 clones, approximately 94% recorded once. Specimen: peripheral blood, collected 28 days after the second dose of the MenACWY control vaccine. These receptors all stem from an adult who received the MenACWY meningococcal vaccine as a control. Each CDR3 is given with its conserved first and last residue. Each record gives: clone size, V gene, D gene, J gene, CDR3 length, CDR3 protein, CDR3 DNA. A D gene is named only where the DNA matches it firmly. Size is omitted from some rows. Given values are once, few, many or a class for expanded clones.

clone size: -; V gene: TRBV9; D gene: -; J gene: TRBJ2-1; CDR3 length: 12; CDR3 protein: CASSPPSNEQFF; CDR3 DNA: TGTGCCAGCAGCCCCCCGAGCAATGAGCAGTTCTTC
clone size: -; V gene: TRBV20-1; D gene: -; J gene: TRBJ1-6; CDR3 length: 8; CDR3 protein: CSASPLHF; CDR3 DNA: TGCAGTGCTTCACCCCTCCACTTT
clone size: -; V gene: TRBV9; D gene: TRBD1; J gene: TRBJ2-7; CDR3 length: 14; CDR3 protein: CASSSGTAFYEQYF; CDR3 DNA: TGTGCCAGCAGCTCAGGGACAGCCTTCTACGAGCAGTACTTC
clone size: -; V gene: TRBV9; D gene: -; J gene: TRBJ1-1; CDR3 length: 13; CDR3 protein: CASSLTRNTEAFF; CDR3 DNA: TGTGCCAGCAGCTTAACGCGAAACACTGAAGCTTTCTTT
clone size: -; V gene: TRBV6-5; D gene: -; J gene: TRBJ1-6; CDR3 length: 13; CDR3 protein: CASSYVRGSPLHF; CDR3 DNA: TGTGCCAGCAGTTACGTCCGGGGGTCACCCCTCCACTTT
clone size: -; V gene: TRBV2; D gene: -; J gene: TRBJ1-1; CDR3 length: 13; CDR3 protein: CASSGHQRPEAFF; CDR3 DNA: TGTGCCAGCAGTGGGCACCAAAGGCCTGAAGCTTTCTTT
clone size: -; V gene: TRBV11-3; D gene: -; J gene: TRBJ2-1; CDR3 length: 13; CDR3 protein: CASSLDLMGEQFF; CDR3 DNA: TGTGCCAGCAGCTTAGATCTTATGGGAGAGCAGTTCTTC
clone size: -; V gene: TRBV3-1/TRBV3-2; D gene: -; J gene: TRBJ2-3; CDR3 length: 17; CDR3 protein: CASSQDLLSLSTDTQYF; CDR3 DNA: TGTGCCAGCAGCCAAGATCTGCTGTCCCTTAGCACAGATACGCAGTATTTT
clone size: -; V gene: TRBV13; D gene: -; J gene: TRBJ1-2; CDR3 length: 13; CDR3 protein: CASSLSNVGGYTF; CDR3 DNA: TGTGCCAGCAGCTTGAGTAACGTGGGCGGCTACACCTTC
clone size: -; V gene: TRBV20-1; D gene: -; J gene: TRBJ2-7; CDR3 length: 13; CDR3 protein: CSASGGKTYEQYF; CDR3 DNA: TGCAGTGCTAGTGGCGGGAAGACCTACGAGCAGTACTTC
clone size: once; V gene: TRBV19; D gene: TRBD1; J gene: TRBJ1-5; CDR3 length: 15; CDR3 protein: CASRNTGVVIQPQHF; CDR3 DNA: TGTGCCAGTAGGAATACAGGGGTAGTGATTCAGCCCCAGCATTTT
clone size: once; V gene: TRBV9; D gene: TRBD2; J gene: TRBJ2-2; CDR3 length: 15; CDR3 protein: CASSVSAGGLGELFF; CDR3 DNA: TGTGCCAGCAGCGTATCGGCGGGAGGGCTCGGGGAGCTGTTTTTT
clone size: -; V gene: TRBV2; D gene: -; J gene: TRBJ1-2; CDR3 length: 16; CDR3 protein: CASSNIGSVITYGYTF; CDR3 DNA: TGTGCCAGCAGCAACATAGGTTCAGTGATTACCTATGGCTACACCTTC
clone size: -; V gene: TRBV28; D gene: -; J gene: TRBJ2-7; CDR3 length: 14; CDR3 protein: CASSFGQRGYEQYF; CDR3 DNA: TGTGCCAGCAGTTTCGGACAGCGAGGCTACGAGCAGTACTTC
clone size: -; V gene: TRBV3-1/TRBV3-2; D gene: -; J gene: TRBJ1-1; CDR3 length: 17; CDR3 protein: CASSQDLRGRMNTEAFF; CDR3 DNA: TGTGCCAGCAGCCAAGATCTCCGGGGACGGATGAACACTGAAGCTTTCTTT
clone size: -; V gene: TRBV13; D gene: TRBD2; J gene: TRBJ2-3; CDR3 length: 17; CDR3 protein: CASSLPLAERDPDTQYF; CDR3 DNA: TGTGCCAGCAGCTTACCTCTAGCGGAGAGAGACCCAGATACGCAGTATTTT
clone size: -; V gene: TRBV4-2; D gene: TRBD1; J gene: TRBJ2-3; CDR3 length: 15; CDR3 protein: CASSNLGDRTDTQYF; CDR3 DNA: TGTGCCAGCAGCAACCTGGGGGACAGGACAGATACGCAGTATTTT
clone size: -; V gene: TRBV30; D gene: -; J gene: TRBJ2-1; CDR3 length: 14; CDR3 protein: CAWTRTDTYNEQFF; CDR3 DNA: TGTGCCTGGACTAGGACGGACACCTACAATGAGCAGTTCTTC
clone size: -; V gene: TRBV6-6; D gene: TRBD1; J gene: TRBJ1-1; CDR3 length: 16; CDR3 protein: CASVTKQGAGSTEAFF; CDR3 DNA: TGTGCCAGCGTCACAAAACAGGGGGCTGGGAGCACTGAAGCTTTCTTT
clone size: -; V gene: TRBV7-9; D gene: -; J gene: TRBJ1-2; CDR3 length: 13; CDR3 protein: CASSRDIGSGYTF; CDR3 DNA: TGTGCCAGCAGTCGGGACATAGGCAGTGGCTACACCTTC
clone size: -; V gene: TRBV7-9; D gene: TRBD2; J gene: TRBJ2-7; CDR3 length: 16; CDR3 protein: CASSVGAGRLGTEQYF; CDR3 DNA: TGTGCCAGCAGCGTCGGAGCGGGACGATTGGGTACCGAGCAGTACTTC
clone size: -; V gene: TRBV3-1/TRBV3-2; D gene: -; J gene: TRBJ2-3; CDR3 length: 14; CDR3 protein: CASSQTSGTDTQYF; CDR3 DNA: TGTGCCAGCAGCCAAACTTCGGGCACAGATACGCAGTATTTT
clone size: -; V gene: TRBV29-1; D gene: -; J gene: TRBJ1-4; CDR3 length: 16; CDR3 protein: CSVEGAGVATNEKLFF; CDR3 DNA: TGCAGCGTTGAGGGGGCGGGGGTCGCAACTAATGAAAAACTGTTTTTT
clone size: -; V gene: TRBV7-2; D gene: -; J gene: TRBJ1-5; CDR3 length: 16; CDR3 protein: CASSLDRGWGNQPQHF; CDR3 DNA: TGTGCCAGCAGCTTAGATAGGGGGTGGGGCAATCAGCCCCAGCATTTT
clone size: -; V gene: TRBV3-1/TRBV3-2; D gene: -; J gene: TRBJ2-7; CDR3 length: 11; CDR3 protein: CASSRYYEQYF; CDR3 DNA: TGTGCCAGCAGCCGTTACTACGAGCAGTACTTC
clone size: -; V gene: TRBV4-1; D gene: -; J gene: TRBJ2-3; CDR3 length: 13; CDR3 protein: CASALESTDTQYF; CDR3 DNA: TGCGCCAGCGCTCTAGAGAGCACAGATACGCAGTATTTT
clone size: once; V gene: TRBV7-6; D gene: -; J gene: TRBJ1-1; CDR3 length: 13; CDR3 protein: CASSLGQGTEAFF; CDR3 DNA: TGTGCCAGCAGCTTAGGTCAGGGCACTGAAGCTTTCTTT
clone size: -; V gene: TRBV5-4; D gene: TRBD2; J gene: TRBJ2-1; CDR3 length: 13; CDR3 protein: CASSLVGGYEQFF; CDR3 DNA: TGTGCCAGCAGCTTGGTGGGGGGGTATGAGCAGTTCTTC
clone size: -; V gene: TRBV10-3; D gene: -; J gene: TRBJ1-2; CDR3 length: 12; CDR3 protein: CAISGTGTGYTF; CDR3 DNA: TGTGCCATCAGTGGTACAGGGACTGGCTACACCTTC
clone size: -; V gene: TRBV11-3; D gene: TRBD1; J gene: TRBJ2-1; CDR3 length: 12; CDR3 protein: CASRSQGGEQFF; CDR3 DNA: TGTGCCAGCAGGTCACAGGGGGGTGAGCAGTTCTTC
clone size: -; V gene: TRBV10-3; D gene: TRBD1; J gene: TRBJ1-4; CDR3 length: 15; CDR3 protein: CAISDTGALEEKLFF; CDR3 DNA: TGTGCCATCAGTGATACAGGGGCCCTTGAAGAAAAACTGTTTTTT
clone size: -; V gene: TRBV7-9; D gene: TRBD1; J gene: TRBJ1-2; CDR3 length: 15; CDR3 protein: CASSLDGTGNYGYTF; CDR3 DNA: TGTGCCAGCAGCTTAGACGGGACAGGGAACTATGGCTACACCTTC
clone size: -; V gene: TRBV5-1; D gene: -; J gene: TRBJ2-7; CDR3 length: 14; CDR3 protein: CASNLDVGVYEQYF; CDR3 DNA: TGCGCCAGCAACCTTGACGTGGGGGTCTACGAGCAGTACTTC
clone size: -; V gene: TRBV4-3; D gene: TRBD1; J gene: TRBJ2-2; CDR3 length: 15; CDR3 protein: CASSQGQGATGELFF; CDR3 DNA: TGCGCCAGCAGCCAAGGACAGGGGGCAACCGGGGAGCTGTTTTTT
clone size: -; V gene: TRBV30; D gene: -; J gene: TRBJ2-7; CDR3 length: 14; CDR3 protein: CAWRRRISSYEQYF; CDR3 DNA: TGTGCCTGGAGAAGACGGATAAGCTCCTACGAGCAGTACTTC
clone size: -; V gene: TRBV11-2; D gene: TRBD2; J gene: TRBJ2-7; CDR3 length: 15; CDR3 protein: CASSEKGLADYEQYF; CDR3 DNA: TGTGCCAGCAGCGAGAAAGGACTAGCGGACTACGAGCAGTACTTC
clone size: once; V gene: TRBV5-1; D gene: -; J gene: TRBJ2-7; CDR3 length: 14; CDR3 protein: CASSLDRVSYEQYF; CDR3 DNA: TGCGCCAGCAGCTTGGACAGGGTTTCCTACGAGCAGTACTTC
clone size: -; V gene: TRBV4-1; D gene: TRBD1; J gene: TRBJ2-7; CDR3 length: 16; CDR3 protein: CASSQGIQGYGYEQYF; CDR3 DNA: TGCGCCAGCAGCCAGGGTATACAGGGGTACGGCTACGAGCAGTACTTC
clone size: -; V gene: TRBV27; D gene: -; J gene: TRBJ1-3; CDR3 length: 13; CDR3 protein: CASSRGDGNTIYF; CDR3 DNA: TGTGCCAGCAGCAGGGGAGACGGAAACACCATATATTTT
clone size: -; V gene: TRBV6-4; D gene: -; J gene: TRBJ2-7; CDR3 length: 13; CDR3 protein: CASSDGGTYEQYF; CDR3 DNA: TGTGCCAGCAGTGACGGGGGGACCTACGAGCAGTACTTC
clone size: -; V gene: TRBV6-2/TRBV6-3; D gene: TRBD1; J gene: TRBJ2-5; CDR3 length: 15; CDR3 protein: CASSRYRGTQETQYF; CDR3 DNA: TGTGCCAGCAGTCGATACAGGGGAACTCAAGAGACCCAGTACTTC
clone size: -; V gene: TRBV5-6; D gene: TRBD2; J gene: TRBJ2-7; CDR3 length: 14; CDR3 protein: CASSRTSGSYEQYF; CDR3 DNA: TGTGCCAGCAGCCGGACTAGCGGTTCCTACGAGCAGTACTTC
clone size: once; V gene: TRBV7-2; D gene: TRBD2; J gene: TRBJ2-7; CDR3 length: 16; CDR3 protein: CASSLAASGGAGEQYF; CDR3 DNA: TGTGCCAGCAGCTTAGCCGCTAGCGGGGGGGCGGGCGAGCAGTACTTC
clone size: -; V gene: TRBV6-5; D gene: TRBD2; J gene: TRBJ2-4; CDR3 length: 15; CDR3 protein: CASSPVSGSENIQYF; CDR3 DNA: TGTGCCAGCAGTCCCGTTAGCGGGAGCGAAAACATTCAGTACTTC
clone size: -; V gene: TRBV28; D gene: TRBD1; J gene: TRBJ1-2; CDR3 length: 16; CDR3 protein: CASSSLNRGPLYGYTF; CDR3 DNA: TGTGCCAGCAGTTCACTTAACAGGGGACCTCTATACGGCTACACCTTC
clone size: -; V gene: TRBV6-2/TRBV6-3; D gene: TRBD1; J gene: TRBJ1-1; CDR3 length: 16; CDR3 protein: CASSSRTGSTYTEAFF; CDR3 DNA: TGTGCCAGCAGCAGTCGGACAGGTTCGACGTACACTGAAGCTTTCTTT
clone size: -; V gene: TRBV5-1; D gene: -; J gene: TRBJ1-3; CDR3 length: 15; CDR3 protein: CASSLDPSSGNTIYF; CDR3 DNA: TGCGCCAGCAGCTTGGATCCGAGCTCTGGAAACACCATATATTTT
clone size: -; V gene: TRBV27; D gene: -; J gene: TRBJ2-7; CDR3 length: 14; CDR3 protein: CASSVTGTSYEQYF; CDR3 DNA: TGTGCCAGCAGTGTAACCGGGACCTCCTACGAGCAGTACTTC
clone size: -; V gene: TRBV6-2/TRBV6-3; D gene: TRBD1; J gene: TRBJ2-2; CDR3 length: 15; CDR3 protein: CASSYDRADTGELFF; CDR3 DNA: TGTGCCAGCAGTTACGACAGGGCGGACACCGGGGAGCTGTTTTTT
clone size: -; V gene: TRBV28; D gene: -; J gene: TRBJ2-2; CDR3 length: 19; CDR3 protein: CASSTNLDLSLTNTGELFF; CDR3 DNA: TGTGCCAGCAGTACTAACCTCGATCTCTCCCTTACGAACACCGGGGAGCTGTTTTTT
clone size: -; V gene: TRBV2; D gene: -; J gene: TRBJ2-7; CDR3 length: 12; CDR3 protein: CASSEGAYEQYF; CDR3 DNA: TGTGCCAGCAGTGAAGGAGCCTACGAGCAGTACTTC
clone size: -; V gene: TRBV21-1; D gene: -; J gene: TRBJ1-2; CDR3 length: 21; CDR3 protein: CASSKISQRQGAKIANYGYTF; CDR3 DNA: TGTGCCAGCAGCAAAATTTCCCAGAGGCAGGGGGCTAAAATAGCTAACTATGGCTACACCTTC
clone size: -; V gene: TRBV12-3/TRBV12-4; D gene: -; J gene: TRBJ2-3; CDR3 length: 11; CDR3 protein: CASNLGGTQYF; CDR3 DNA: TGTGCCAGCAACTTGGGGGGTACGCAGTATTTT
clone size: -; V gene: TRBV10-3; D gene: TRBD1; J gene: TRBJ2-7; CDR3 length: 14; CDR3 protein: CAISEEQGAYEQYF; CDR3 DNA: TGTGCCATCAGTGAAGAACAGGGGGCCTACGAGCAGTACTTC
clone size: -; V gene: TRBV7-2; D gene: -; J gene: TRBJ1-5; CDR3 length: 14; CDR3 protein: CASSPYLNDQPQHF; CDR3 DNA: TGTGCCAGCAGCCCTTACCTGAACGATCAGCCCCAGCATTTT
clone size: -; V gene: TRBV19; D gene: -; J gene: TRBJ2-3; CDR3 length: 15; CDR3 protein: CASSIASGTGDTQYF; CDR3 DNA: TGTGCCAGTAGTATAGCTAGCGGGACAGGAGATACGCAGTATTTT
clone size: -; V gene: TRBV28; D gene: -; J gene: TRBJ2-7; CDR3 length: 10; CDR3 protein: CASGEYEQYF; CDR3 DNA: TGTGCCTCCGGGGAATACGAGCAGTACTTC